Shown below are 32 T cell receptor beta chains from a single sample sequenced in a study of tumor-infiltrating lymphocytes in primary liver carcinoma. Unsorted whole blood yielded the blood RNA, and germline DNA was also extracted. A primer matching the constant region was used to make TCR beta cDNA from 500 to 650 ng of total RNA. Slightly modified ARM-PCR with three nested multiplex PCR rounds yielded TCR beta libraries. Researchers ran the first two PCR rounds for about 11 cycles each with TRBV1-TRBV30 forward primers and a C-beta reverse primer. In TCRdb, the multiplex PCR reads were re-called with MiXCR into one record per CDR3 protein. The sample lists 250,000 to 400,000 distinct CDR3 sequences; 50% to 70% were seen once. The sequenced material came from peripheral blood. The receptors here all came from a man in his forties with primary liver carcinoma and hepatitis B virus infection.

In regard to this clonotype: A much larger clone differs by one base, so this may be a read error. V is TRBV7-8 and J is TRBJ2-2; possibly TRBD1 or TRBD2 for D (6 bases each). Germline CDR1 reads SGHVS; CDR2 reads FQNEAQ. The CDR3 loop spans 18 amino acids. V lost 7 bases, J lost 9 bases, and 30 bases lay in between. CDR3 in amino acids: CASIWGARRSLSLRELFF. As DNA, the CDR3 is TGTGCCAGCATCTGGGGGGCCAGGAGGTCACTTTCATTGCGGGAGCTGTTTTTT.

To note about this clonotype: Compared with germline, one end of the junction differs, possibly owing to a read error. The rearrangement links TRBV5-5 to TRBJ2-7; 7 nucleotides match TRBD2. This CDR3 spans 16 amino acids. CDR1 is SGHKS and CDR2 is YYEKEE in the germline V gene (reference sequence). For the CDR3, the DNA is TGTGCCAGCAGCTTGGTTGGCGGGAGCGGGGTTTACGAGCAGTGCTTC. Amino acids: CASSLVGGSGVYEQCF. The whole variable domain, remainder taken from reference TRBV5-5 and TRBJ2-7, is DAGVTQSPTHLIKTRGQQVTLRCSPISGHKSVSWYQQVLGQGPQFIFQYYEKEERGRGNFPDRFSARQFPNYSSELNVNALLLGDSALYLCASSLVGGSGVYEQCFGPGTRLTVT.

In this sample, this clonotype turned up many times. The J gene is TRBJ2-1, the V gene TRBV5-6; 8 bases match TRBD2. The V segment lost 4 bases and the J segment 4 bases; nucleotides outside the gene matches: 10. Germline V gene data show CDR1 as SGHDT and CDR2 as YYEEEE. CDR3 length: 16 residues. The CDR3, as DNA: TGTGCCAGCAGCCTGTTGACTAGCGCGGCTTACAATGAGCAGTTCTTC. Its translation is CASSLLTSAAYNEQFF.

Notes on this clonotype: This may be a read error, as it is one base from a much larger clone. The CDR3 nucleotides are TGTGCCAGCAGCCAGGGGCGTCGGCGAGAAAAACCGTTTTTT. Its protein is CASSQGRRREKPFF. This sequence joins TRBV14 and TRBJ1-4, with D tentatively TRBD1 (5 bases). CDR3 size: 14 residues. Germline assignment: CDR1 SGHDN and CDR2 FVKESK.

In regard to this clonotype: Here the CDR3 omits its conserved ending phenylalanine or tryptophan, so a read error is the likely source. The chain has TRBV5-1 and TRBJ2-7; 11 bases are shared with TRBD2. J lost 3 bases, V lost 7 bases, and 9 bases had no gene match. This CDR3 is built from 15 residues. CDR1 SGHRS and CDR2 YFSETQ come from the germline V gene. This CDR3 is CASGSGLAGSYEQYY. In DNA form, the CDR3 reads TGCGCCAGCGGATCAGGACTAGCGGGTAGCTACGAGCAGTACTAC.

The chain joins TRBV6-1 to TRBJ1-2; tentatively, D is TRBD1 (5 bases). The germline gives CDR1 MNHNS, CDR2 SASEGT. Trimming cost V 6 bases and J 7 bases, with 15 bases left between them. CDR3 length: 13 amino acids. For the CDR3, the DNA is TGTGCCAGCAGGTGGGACGTTGGGGGTGGCTACACCTTC. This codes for CASRWDVGGGYTF.

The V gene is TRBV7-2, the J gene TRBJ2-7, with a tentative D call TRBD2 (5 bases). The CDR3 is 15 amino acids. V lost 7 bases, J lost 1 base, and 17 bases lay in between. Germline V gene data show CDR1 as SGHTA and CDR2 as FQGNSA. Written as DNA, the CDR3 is TGTGCCAGCAACCCCACGTCTAGCCAATCCTACGAGCAGTACTTC. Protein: CASNPTSSQSYEQYF. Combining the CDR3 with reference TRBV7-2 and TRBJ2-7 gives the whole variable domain GAGVSQSPSNKVTEKGKDVELRCDPISGHTALYWYRQSLGQGLEFLIYFQGNSAPDKSGLPSDRFSAERTGGSVSTLTIQRTQQEDSAVYLCASNPTSSQSYEQYFGPGTRLTVT.

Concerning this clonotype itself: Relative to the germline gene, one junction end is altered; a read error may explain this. The CDR3 nucleotides are TGCGCGAGCAGCTTGCTATGGGGACGTACCAATACCGTAGCCAAAAACATTCAGTACTTC. It yields the protein CASSLLWGRTNTVAKNIQYF. The rearrangement joins TRBV5-1 to TRBJ2-4; either TRBD1 or TRBD2 may fit D (5 bases each). The CDR3 covers 20 residues. Germline CDR1 and CDR2: SGHRS and YFSETQ.

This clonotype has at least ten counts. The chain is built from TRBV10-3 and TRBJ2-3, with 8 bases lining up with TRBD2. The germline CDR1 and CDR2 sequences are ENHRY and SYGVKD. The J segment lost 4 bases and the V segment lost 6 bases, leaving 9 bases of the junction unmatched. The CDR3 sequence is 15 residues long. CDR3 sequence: CAIRSGLAGADTQYF. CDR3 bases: TGTGCCATCAGATCAGGACTAGCAGGGGCAGATACGCAGTATTTT.

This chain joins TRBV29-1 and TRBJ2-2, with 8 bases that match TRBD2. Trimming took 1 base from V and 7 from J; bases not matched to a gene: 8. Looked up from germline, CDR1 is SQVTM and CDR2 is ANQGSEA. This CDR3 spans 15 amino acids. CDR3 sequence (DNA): TGCAGCGTTGAAGTCGGGAGGGGCGCGGGCGGGGAGCTGTTTTTT. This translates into CSVEVGRGAGGELFF.

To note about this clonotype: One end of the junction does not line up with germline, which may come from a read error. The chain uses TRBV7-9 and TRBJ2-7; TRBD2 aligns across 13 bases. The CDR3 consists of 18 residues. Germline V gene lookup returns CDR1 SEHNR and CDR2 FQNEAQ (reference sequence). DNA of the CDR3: TGTGCAAGCAGCCCTCGTCTGACTAGCGGGAGGACGGCCTACGAGCAGTACTTC. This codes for CASSPRLTSGRTAYEQYF.

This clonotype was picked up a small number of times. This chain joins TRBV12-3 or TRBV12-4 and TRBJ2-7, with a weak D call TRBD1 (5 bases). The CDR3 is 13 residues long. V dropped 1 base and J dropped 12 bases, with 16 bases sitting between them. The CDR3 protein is CASSLGGDSPLYF. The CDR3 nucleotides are TGTGCCAGCAGTTTAGGAGGAGACAGCCCTTTGTACTTC.

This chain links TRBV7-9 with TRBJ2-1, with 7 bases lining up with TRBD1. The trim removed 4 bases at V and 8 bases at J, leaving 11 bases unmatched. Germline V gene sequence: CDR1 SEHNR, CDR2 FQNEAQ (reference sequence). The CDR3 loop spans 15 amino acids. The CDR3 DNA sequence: TGTGCCAGCAGCTCGCGACGGACAGGTAAAGATGAGCAGTTCTTC. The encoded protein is CASSSRRTGKDEQFF.

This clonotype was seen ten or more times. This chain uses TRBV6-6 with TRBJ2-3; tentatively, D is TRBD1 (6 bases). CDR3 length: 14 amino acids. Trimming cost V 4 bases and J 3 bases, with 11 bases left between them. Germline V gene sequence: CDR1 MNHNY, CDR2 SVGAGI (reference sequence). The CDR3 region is CASSLTGLTDTQYF. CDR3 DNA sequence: TGTGCCAGCAGTTTAACAGGGCTAACAGATACGCAGTATTTT.

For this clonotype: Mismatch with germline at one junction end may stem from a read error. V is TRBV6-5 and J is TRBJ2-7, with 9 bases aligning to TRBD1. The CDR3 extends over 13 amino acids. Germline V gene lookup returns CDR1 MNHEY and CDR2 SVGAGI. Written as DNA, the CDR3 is TGTACCAGCAGCCAGGACAGGGGCCACGAGCAGTACTTC. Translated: CTSSQDRGHEQYF.

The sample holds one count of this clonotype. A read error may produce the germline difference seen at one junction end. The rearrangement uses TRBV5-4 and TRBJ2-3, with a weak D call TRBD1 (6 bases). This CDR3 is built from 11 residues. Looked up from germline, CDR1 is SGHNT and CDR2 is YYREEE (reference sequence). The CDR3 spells CASSQNKRTDF. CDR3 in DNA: TGTGCAAGCAGCCAGAACAAAAGGACAGATTTT. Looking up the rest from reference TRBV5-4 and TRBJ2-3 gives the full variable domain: ETGVTQSPTHLIKTRGQQVTLRCSSQSGHNTVSWYQQALGQGPQFIFQYYREEENGRGNFPPRFSGLQFPNYSSELNVNALELDDSALYLCASSQNKRTDFGPGTRLTVL.

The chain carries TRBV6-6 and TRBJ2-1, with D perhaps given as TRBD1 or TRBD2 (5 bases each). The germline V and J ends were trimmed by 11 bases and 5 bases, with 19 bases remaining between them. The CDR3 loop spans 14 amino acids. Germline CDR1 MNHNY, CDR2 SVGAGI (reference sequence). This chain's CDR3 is CAGSYGTADNEQFF. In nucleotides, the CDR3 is TGTGCCGGAAGTTACGGGACGGCAGACAATGAGCAGTTCTTC.

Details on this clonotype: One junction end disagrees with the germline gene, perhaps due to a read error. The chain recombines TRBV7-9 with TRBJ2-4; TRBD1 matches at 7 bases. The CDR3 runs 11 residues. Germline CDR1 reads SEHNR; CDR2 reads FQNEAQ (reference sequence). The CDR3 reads CASSPTGILYF. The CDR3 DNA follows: TGTGCCAGCAGCCCGACAGGGATTCTGTACTTC.

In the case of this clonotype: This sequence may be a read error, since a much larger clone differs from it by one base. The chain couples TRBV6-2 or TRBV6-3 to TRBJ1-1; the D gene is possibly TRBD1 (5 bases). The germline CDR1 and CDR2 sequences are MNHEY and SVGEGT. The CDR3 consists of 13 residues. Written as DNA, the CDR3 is TGTGCCAGCAGTTACGCGGGACGAACTGGAGCTTTCTTT. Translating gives CASSYAGRTGAFF.

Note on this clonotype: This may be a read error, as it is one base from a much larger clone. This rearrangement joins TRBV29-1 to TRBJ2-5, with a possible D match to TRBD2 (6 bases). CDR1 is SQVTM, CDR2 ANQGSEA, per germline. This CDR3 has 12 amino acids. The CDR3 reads CRVGGWRETQYF. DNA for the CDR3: TGCAGAGTGGGGGGTTGGAGGGAGACCCAGTACTTC.

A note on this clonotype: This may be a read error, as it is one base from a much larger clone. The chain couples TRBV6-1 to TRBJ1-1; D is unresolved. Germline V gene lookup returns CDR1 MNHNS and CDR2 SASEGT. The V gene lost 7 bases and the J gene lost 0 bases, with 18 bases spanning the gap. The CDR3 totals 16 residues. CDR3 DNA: TGTGCCAGCACTCCCGGCCCATGGGGTATGAACACTGAAGCTTTCTTT. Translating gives CASTPGPWGMNTEAFF.

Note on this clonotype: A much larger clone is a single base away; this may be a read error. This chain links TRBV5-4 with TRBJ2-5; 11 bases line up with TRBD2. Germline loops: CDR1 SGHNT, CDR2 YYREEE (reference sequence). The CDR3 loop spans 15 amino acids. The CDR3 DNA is TGTGCCAGCAGCTCGGGACTAGCGGATCAAGAGATCCAGTACTTC. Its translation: CASSSGLADQEIQYF.

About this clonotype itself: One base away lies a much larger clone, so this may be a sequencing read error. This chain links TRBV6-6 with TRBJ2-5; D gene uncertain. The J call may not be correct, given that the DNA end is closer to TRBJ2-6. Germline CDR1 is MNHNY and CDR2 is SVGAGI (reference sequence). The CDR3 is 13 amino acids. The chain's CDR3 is CTSNTPGANVLTF. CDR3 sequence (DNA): TGTACCAGCAATACGCCTGGGGCCAACGTCCTGACTTTC.

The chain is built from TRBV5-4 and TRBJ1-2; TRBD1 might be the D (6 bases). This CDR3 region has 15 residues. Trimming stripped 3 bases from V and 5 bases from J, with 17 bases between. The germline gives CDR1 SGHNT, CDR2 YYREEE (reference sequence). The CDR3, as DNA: TGTGCCAGCAGCTCACCAGGGGCAGCGGGATATGGCTACACCTTC. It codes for CASSSPGAAGYGYTF.

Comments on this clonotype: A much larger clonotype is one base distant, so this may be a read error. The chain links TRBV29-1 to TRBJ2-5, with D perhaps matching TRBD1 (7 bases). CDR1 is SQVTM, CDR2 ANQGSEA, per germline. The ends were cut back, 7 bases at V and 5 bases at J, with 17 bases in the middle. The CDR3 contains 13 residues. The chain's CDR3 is CSASSRGRETQYF. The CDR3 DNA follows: TGCAGCGCTTCATCCAGGGGGAGGGAGACCCAGTACTTC.

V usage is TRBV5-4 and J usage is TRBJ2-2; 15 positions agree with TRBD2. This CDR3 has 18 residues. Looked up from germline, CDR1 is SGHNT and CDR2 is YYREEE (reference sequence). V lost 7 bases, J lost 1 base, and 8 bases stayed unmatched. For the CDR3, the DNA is TGTGCCAGCGGTACTCCGGGACTAGCGGGAGGGAACACCGGGGAGCTGTTTTTT. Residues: CASGTPGLAGGNTGELFF.

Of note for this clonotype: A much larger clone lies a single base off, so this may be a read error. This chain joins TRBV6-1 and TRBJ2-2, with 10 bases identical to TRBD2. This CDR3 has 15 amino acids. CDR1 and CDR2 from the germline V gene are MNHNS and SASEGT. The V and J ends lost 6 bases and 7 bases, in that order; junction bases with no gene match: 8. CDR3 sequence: CASRSGRAGGGELFF. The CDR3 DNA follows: TGTGCCAGCAGGAGCGGGAGGGCCGGTGGCGGGGAGCTGTTTTTT.

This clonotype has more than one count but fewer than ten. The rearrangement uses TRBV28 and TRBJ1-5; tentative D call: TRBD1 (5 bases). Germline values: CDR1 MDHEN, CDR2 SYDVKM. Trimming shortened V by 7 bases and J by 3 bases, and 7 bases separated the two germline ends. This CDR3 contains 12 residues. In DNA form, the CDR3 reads TGTGCCAGCAAGGGGAACAATCAGCCCCAGCATTTT. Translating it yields CASKGNNQPQHF.

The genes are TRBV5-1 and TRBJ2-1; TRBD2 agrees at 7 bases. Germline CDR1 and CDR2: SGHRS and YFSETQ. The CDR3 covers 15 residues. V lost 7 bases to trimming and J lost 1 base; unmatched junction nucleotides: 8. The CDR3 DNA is TGCGCCAGCCAGGAAGGCGGGAGATCCTACAATGAGCAGTTCTTC. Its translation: CASQEGGRSYNEQFF.

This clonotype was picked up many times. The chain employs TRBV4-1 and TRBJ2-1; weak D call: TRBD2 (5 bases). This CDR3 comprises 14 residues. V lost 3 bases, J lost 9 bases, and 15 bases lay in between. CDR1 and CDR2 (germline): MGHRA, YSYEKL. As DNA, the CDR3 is TGCGCCAGCAGCCAGGGGAGATTTGCTGGTGAGCAGTTCTTC. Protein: CASSQGRFAGEQFF.

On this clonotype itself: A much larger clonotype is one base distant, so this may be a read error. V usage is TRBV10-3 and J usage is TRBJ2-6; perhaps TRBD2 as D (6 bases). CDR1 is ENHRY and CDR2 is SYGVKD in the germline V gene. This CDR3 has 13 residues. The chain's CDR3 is CTISSGRGRTLTF. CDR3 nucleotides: TGTACCATCAGCTCCGGACGTGGGAGGACCCTGACTTTC.

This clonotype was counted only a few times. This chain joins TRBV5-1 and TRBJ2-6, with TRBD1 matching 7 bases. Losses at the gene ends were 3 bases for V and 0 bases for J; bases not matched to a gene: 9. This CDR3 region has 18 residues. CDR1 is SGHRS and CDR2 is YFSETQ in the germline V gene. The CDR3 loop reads CASSSSGQVRSGANVLTF. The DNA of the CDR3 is TGCGCCAGCAGCTCCTCAGGACAGGTGCGCTCTGGGGCCAACGTCCTGACTTTC. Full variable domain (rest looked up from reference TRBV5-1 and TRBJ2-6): KAGVTQTPRYLIKTRGQQVTLSCSPISGHRSVSWYQQTPGQGLQFLFEYFSETQRNKGNFPGRFSGRQFSNSRSEMNVSTLELGDSALYLCASSSSGQVRSGANVLTFGAGSRLTVL.